Shown below are 6 T cell receptor beta chains from a single sample sequenced in a study of T-cell memory formation after mild COVID-19. Each CDR3 protein is one row after TCRdb ran MiXCR on the 5' RACE reads. Altogether 250,000 or so distinct CDR3 sequences are present, roughly 18% being singletons, with the ten largest covering more than 20%. The sequenced sample was PBMCs or a T cell subset sorted from them (not recorded which). All receptors derive from a man in his late teens or twenties who had mild COVID-19 (a few samples of this study predate the infection). Cell type and time point are not known.

The CDR3 bases are TGTGCCAGCAGCCCTGGACGCCTGTATGGCTACACCTTC. This gives the protein CASSPGRLYGYTF. The V and J genes are TRBV6-6 and TRBJ1-2; D gene uncertain. In germline, CDR1 is MNHNY, CDR2 SVGAGI (reference sequence). Trimming took off 6 bases at V and 5 bases at J, with 13 bases between the two ends. The CDR3 spans 13 residues.

This clonotype was seen more than once but under ten times. V gene TRBV18 combines with J gene TRBJ1-1, with D possibly TRBD1 on 5 matching bases. CDR1 and CDR2 from the germline V gene are KGHSH and LQKENI. V shed 6 bases and J shed 0 bases, with 14 bases lying between them. The CDR3 contains 15 residues. CDR3 bases: TGTGCCAGCTCCCCAAGCCGGGACCTGAACACTGAAGCTTTCTTT. It codes for CASSPSRDLNTEAFF.

The chain uses TRBV6-5 and TRBJ1-5, with D unclear. V shed 6 bases and J shed 3 bases, with 15 bases lying between them. The length of the CDR3 is 15 residues. Germline assignment: CDR1 MNHEY and CDR2 SVGAGI. The CDR3 region has the DNA TGTGCCAGCAGAGCGACCCCGGTCCCCAATCAGCCCCAGCATTTT. Protein: CASRATPVPNQPQHF.

This chain connects TRBV7-3 to TRBJ1-6, with D unclear. V lost 5 bases and J lost 6, with 8 bases in between. The CDR3 consists of 13 residues. Germline V lookup: CDR1 SGHTA, CDR2 FQGTGA. CDR3 DNA sequence: TGTGCCAGCAGCCCCCTGGCTAATTCACCCCTCCACTTT. It codes for CASSPLANSPLHF.

The CDR3 protein is CASRADGYTF. Here the CDR3 DNA reads TGTGCCAGCAGGGCGGATGGCTACACCTTC. The chain recombines TRBV25-1 with TRBJ1-2; D not certain. The CDR3 sequence is 10 residues long. Germline CDR1 is MGHDK and CDR2 is SYGVNS. V was cut by 6 bases and J by 6 bases, with 5 bases left in between.

The V gene is TRBV9, the J gene TRBJ2-1; 7 bases are shared with TRBD1. The germline CDR1 and CDR2 sequences are SGDLS and YYNGEE. CDR3 length equals 16 residues. V was pared by 0 bases and J by 7 bases, with 10 bases of the junction left unmatched. Here the CDR3 reads CASSVGGGVISNEQFF. CDR3 in DNA: TGTGCCAGCAGCGTAGGAGGGGGCGTTATATCTAATGAGCAGTTCTTC.